The 14 T cell receptor beta chains below were found in one sample sequenced in a study of vaccination effects on CD4 cells after COVID-19. Profiling relied on immunoSEQ multiplex PCR, and the TCRdb table lists in-frame clones only, not all of them. The top ten clones hold 29% of a sample with about 14,000 clones, roughly 78% of them seen once. Peptide-pool stimulation followed by sequencing identified expanded antigen-specific CD4+ clonotypes in the ViraFEST assay. A roughly ten-day culture period preceded the isolation of CD4+ T cells. It was between March and December 2020 that the person had a SARS-CoV-2 infection confirmed by PCR. The cohort was immunized with two doses of either the BNT162b2 or mRNA-1273 vaccine. Which antigens these TCRs recognize remains unknown. Sample: CD4+ T cells from PBMCs cultured with HCoV-NL63 spike peptides, taken after COVID-19 vaccination. The source is a human donor who had a prior SARS-CoV-2 infection.

The V gene is TRBV5-1, the J gene TRBJ2-7; D may be TRBD1 (6 bases). The V gene lost 0 bases and the J gene lost 0 bases, with 10 bases spanning the gap. CDR1 and CDR2 (germline): SGHRS, YFSETQ. CDR3 length equals 15 residues. CDR3 in amino acids: CASSLDGQSSYEQYF. In DNA, the CDR3 is TGCGCCAGCAGCTTGGACGGACAGAGCTCCTACGAGCAGTACTTC. The full variable domain, rest sourced from reference TRBV5-1 and TRBJ2-7, is KAGVTQTPRYLIKTRGQQVTLSCSPISGHRSVSWYQQTPGQGLQFLFEYFSETQRNKGNFPGRFSGRQFSNSRSEMNVSTLELGDSALYLCASSLDGQSSYEQYFGPGTRLTVT.

The CDR3 bases are TGTGCCAGCAGTTCCAACCCACAGGGAACGATCAATCAGCCCCAGCATTTT. This gives the protein CASSSNPQGTINQPQHF. This sequence joins TRBV27 and TRBJ1-5; tentative D call: TRBD1 (6 bases). Germline CDR1 reads MNHEY; CDR2 reads SMNVEV (reference sequence). The V and J ends lost 4 bases and 3 bases respectively, with 19 bases between them. The CDR3 is 17 amino acids.

This rearrangement joins TRBV27 to TRBJ2-1, with 12 nucleotides matching TRBD2. The length of the CDR3 is 16 residues. Germline loops: CDR1 MNHEY, CDR2 SMNVEV (reference sequence). The ends lost 5 bases at V and 7 bases at J; junction bases unmatched: 9. The CDR3, as DNA: TGTGCCAGCAGTGGGCAGACTAGCGGGAGTTTGAATGAGCAGTTCTTC. This translates into CASSGQTSGSLNEQFF.

This chain uses TRBV11-2 with TRBJ2-1, with 10 bases fitting TRBD2. The V segment lost 3 bases and the J segment 9 bases; nucleotides outside the gene matches: 11. The CDR3 is 16 amino acids. Per the germline V gene, CDR1 is SGHAT and CDR2 is FQNNGV. CDR3 nucleotide sequence: TGTGCCAGCAGCTTGGAGCGGGGGGGCCCCCCAATTGAGCAGTTCTTC. As protein: CASSLERGGPPIEQFF. Together with reference TRBV11-2 and TRBJ2-1, the CDR3 gives the full variable domain: EAGVAQSPRYKIIEKRQSVAFWCNPISGHATLYWYQQILGQGPKLLIQFQNNGVVDDSQLPKDRFSAERLKGVDSTLKIQPAKLEDSAVYLCASSLERGGPPIEQFFGPGTRLTVL.

This sequence joins TRBV18 and TRBJ2-3; D unresolved. Germline loops: CDR1 KGHSH, CDR2 LQKENI. V was clipped by 3 bases and J by 5 bases, with 12 bases between them. This CDR3 region has 14 residues. The CDR3 DNA sequence: TGTGCCAGCTCACCTAAGGCCTCGGGAGATACGCAGTATTTT. Amino acid sequence: CASSPKASGDTQYF.

In this sample, this clone is medium-sized. The chain is built from TRBV6-2 or TRBV6-3 and TRBJ2-7; 7 positions agree with TRBD1. Germline V gives CDR1 MNHEY, CDR2 SVGEGT. CDR3 size: 15 residues. The J segment lost 0 bases and the V segment lost 2 bases, leaving 4 bases of the junction unmatched. CDR3 amino acids: CASSYLGGSSYEQYF. The CDR3 DNA reads TGTGCCAGCAGTTACCTAGGGGGCTCCTCCTACGAGCAGTACTTC.

Here the CDR3 DNA reads TGTGCCAGCAGCCCCCGGCGGTCCCATGGAGATACGCAGTATTTT. Its protein product is CASSPRRSHGDTQYF. The chain combines TRBV7-2 with TRBJ2-3; unclear D gene. V was cut by 5 bases and J by 5 bases, with 17 bases left in between. Germline V lookup: CDR1 SGHTA, CDR2 FQGNSA. CDR3 size: 15 residues.

This sequence joins TRBV18 and TRBJ1-3; D gene unclear. Germline V gene lookup returns CDR1 KGHSH and CDR2 LQKENI. Trimming took 2 bases from V and 0 from J, leaving 20 bases between them. This CDR3 contains 19 residues. CDR3: CASSPNSWAGRPSGNTIYF. The CDR3 DNA follows: TGTGCCAGCTCACCAAATTCGTGGGCAGGCCGCCCCTCTGGAAACACCATATATTTT.

The chain has TRBV13 and TRBJ2-1, with TRBD2 as a possible D gene (6 bases). This CDR3 is built from 17 residues. Deletions cut 4 bases from V and 6 bases from J, with 22 bases between. Germline V gives CDR1 PRHDT, CDR2 FYEKMQ (reference sequence). CDR3 DNA: TGTGCCAGCAGCTCCACCCCGCCAGAAGCGGGTATCAATGAGCAGTTCTTC. Translated, it gives CASSSTPPEAGINEQFF.

This clone appeared a few times. The J gene is TRBJ2-3, the V gene TRBV2, with 9 bases matching TRBD2. Germline loops: CDR1 SNHLY, CDR2 FYNNEI. The CDR3 length is 12 residues. The V segment lost 8 bases and the J segment 11 bases; nucleotides outside the gene matches: 8. The CDR3 region is CASGDSGRRQYF. The CDR3 DNA follows: TGTGCCAGCGGAGATAGCGGGAGAAGGCAGTATTTT.

CDR3 residues: CASSLRLFWGRETDTQYF. The CDR3 bases are TGTGCCAGCAGCTTGAGGCTCTTCTGGGGGAGGGAGACAGATACGCAGTATTTT. The chain couples TRBV5-8 to TRBJ2-3; TRBD2 matches at 7 bases. The germline gives CDR1 SGHTS, CDR2 YDEGEE. Trimming cost V 1 base and J 3 bases; bases outside gene matches: 14. The CDR3 spans 18 residues.

The chain has TRBV7-9 and TRBJ2-3, with D tentatively TRBD2 (5 bases). The CDR3 contains 15 residues. Trimming left V 1 base short and J 4 bases short, with 12 bases between. The germline V gene has CDR1 SEHNR and CDR2 FQNEAQ (reference sequence). In DNA form, the CDR3 reads TGTGCCAGCAGCTTAGTCGGGATAAGCGCAGATACGCAGTATTTT. It is translated as CASSLVGISADTQYF. Using reference TRBV7-9 and TRBJ2-3 for the parts outside the CDR3, the full variable domain is DTGVSQNPRHKITKRGQNVTFRCDPISEHNRLYWYRQTLGQGPEFLTYFQNEAQLEKSRLLSDRFSAERPKGSFSTLEIQRTEQGDSAMYLCASSLVGISADTQYFGPGTRLTVL.

The J gene is TRBJ1-6, the V gene TRBV7-9; no reliable D call. Trimming removed 5 bases at V and 10 bases at J, with 12 bases between. Germline loops: CDR1 SEHNR, CDR2 FQNEAQ (reference sequence). This CDR3 spans 13 amino acids. The CDR3 spells CASSPPGSSPLHF. In nucleotides, the CDR3 is TGTGCCAGCAGCCCACCGGGCAGCTCACCCCTCCACTTT.

The chain carries TRBV5-1 and TRBJ1-3; no definite D call. With 0 bases removed from V and 0 bases from J, the gap between germline ends came to 7 bases. CDR3 size: 15 residues. Germline CDR1 is SGHRS and CDR2 is YFSETQ. CDR3 sequence (DNA): TGCGCCAGCAGCTTGGGCAGGAACTCTGGAAACACCATATATTTT. Its protein product is CASSLGRNSGNTIYF. The full variable domain, its missing parts supplied by reference TRBV5-1 and TRBJ1-3, is KAGVTQTPRYLIKTRGQQVTLSCSPISGHRSVSWYQQTPGQGLQFLFEYFSETQRNKGNFPGRFSGRQFSNSRSEMNVSTLELGDSALYLCASSLGRNSGNTIYFGEGSWLTVV.